These T cell receptor beta chains were read from a single sample in a study of graft-versus-host responses after intestinal transplantation. Only in-frame clones appear in the TCRdb table, and some are missing; sequencing was by immunoSEQ multiplex PCR. The data show 65,000 to 90,000 clones, 85% to 95% seen once. No antigen has been assigned to these receptors. The source material was unstimulated CD8+ T cells sorted from spleen or lymph node cells, sampled before transplant. The receptor source for this set is a human donor who was the organ donor for an intestinal transplant. Each CDR3 is given without its conserved first and last residue. A D gene is named only where the DNA matches it firmly. Only part of the rows carry a size: once, few, many, or a class if the clone is expanded.

D,length,V,size,CDR3
.,13,TRBV12-5,.,ASGSSDRPNYGYT
.,17,TRBV7-2,.,ASSLVGYSGPSGANVLT
TRBD2,11,TRBV5-1,.,ATRRGGLETQY
.,15,TRBV4-3,.,ASSWDNGPSLNTEAF
.,16,TRBV11-2,.,ASSQVPGHSSSYNEQF
.,14,TRBV7-2,once,ASSAPRDTVTYEQY
TRBD2,15,TRBV13,.,ASSSRLAGGLLDEQF
.,16,TRBV7-9,.,ASSLGDIRKPNTGELF
.,11,TRBV7-9,.,ASSYEGTGELF
TRBD2,14,TRBV27,.,ASSPQLAGGDYEQY
TRBD1,12,TRBV2,.,ASRPWTGGTEAF
TRBD1,12,TRBV4-3,.,ASSQTDREETQY
.,10,TRBV6-1,few,ASSEPPVGYT
.,13,TRBV5-8,.,ASSPARRGNQPQH
TRBD1,16,TRBV28,once,ASSFVWDRGNPYYGYT
TRBD2,16,TRBV10-3,.,AISDGWAAGWGANVLT
TRBD2,15,TRBV5-3,.,ARSQVPSGGPQETQY
.,10,TRBV27,.,ASKRGTDTQY
TRBD1,14,TRBV4-1,.,ASSQDWAGGYYEQY
.,11,TRBV27,.,ASSSGKPYEQY
.,11,TRBV19,.,ASSRQYHYEQY
TRBD2,14,TRBV14,.,ASSQLRGGDYGTQY
TRBD1,13,TRBV15,.,ATSRDQDRSNEQF
.,16,TRBV4-1,.,ASSQGRGLIPNNYGYT
TRBD1,12,TRBV4-3,few,ASSPTGGNQPQH
.,12,TRBV27,.,ASSLATGNYGYT
TRBD2,13,TRBV6-7,.,ASNELAGEGETQY
TRBD2,16,TRBV11-1,once,ASSLVGGLAGKTGELF
.,12,TRBV5-1,.,ASSLGQNLYGYT
.,12,TRBV27,.,ASSPSGSNQPQH
.,13,TRBV4-3,.,ASSQDWTESYGYT
TRBD1,11,TRBV9,.,ASSTGKNTEAF
TRBD1,13,TRBV7-9,.,ASRSLTGGSGELF
TRBD2,13,TRBV7-2,.,ASSLGGLAGNEQF
TRBD2,11,TRBV27,.,ASSYGTSSEQY
TRBD1,15,TRBV4-3,.,ASSQDLAQGAINEQF
TRBD2,14,TRBV4-1,.,ASSNLAGGPTDTQY
TRBD1,15,TRBV7-9,.,ASSLAFVGAGGNGYT
.,15,TRBV21-1,.,ASSKPRTSGGTDTQY
TRBD2,12,TRBV7-2,.,ASSQLAGWDTQY
.,12,TRBV19,.,ASTRQAGNTEAF
TRBD1,13,TRBV27,once,ASSLTGANYNEQF
.,11,TRBV12-5,.,ASGAGVWTEAF
.,9,TRBV7-9,.,ASSPGVTQY
TRBD2,14,TRBV2,.,ASRGTSGGPTDTQY
.,10,TRBV10-3,few,AIMQGDYGYT
.,13,TRBV5-4,.,ASSPGDSGSYEQY
.,11,TRBV7-9,.,ASRSPSYNEQF
.,14,TRBV4-3,.,ASSQDYRDFLHEQY
.,12,TRBV27,.,ASSPVGGLRGYT